These T cell receptor beta chains were read from a single sample in a study of blood T cell repertoires in COVID-19. Generated by immunoSEQ multiplex PCR, the TCRdb table keeps only in-frame clones and is missing some. This table holds some 320,000 clones, around 92% found once. Specimen: peripheral blood. Source of these receptors: a woman aged 30 to 39 with COVID-19, enrolled during active disease. The CDR3 runs from the conserved cysteine through the conserved F or W. D genes are given only for firm matches. Size values are once, few and many counts, or a class for expanded clones, and some rows have none.

abundance: .
j_gene: TRBJ2-5
d_gene: TRBD2
v_gene: TRBV7-9
CDR3nt: TGTGCCAGCTTTTCAGCCCGGACTAGCGGGGGCGGTGAGACCCAGTACTTC
CDR3aa: CASFSARTSGGGETQYF

abundance: .
j_gene: TRBJ2-5
d_gene: TRBD2
v_gene: TRBV3-1/TRBV3-2
CDR3nt: TGTGCCAGCAGCCAATCAGGACTAGCGGGGATTGAGACCCAGTACTTC
CDR3aa: CASSQSGLAGIETQYF

abundance: .
j_gene: TRBJ2-5
d_gene: .
v_gene: TRBV3-1/TRBV3-2
CDR3nt: TGTGCCAGCAGCCCCCTCGGAGGAGGGGAGACCCAGTACTTC
CDR3aa: CASSPLGGGETQYF

abundance: .
j_gene: TRBJ2-7
d_gene: .
v_gene: TRBV28
CDR3nt: TGTGCCAGCAACGAATGGGGAGTTTGGGGCTACGAGCAGTACTTC
CDR3aa: CASNEWGVWGYEQYF

abundance: .
j_gene: TRBJ1-2
d_gene: .
v_gene: TRBV11-2
CDR3nt: TGTGCCAGCAGCTTACCCCGTGAGACGACAGCTACTTTCTATGGCTACACCTTC
CDR3aa: CASSLPRETTATFYGYTF

abundance: .
j_gene: TRBJ2-2
d_gene: TRBD1
v_gene: TRBV5-1
CDR3nt: TGCGCCAGCGCGGACAGGGGAAGATACGGGAACGATCTTACCGGGGAGCTGTTTTTT
CDR3aa: CASADRGRYGNDLTGELFF

abundance: .
j_gene: TRBJ2-2
d_gene: .
v_gene: TRBV11-2
CDR3nt: TGTGCCAGCAGCCACGGGGGTTACACCGGGGAGCTGTTTTTT
CDR3aa: CASSHGGYTGELFF

abundance: .
j_gene: TRBJ1-5
d_gene: .
v_gene: TRBV7-9
CDR3nt: TGTGCCAGCAGCAACAGGGAATTTAGCAATCAGCCCCAGCATTTT
CDR3aa: CASSNREFSNQPQHF

abundance: .
j_gene: TRBJ1-6
d_gene: .
v_gene: TRBV28
CDR3nt: TGTGCCAGCAGGGACAGAACTCATTCACCCCTCCACTTT
CDR3aa: CASRDRTHSPLHF

abundance: .
j_gene: TRBJ2-1
d_gene: TRBD1
v_gene: TRBV5-4
CDR3nt: TGTGCCAGCAGCCTCACAGGGGGTGGGATCGATGAGCAGTTCTTC
CDR3aa: CASSLTGGGIDEQFF

abundance: .
j_gene: TRBJ2-3
d_gene: .
v_gene: TRBV30
CDR3nt: TGTGCCTGGAGCGGGGGATGGGCAGATACGCAGTATTTT
CDR3aa: CAWSGGWADTQYF

abundance: .
j_gene: TRBJ2-7
d_gene: .
v_gene: TRBV13
CDR3nt: TGTGCCAGCAGCAACTCTAACGAGCAGTACTTC
CDR3aa: CASSNSNEQYF

abundance: .
j_gene: TRBJ2-4
d_gene: .
v_gene: TRBV2
CDR3nt: TGTGCCAGCAAGAGAACCCAGCAGGGAAACATTCAGTACTTC
CDR3aa: CASKRTQQGNIQYF

abundance: .
j_gene: TRBJ1-6
d_gene: .
v_gene: TRBV10-3
CDR3nt: TGTGCCATCAGTGAGTCGGGCGGGACTATAAATTCACCCCTCCACTTT
CDR3aa: CAISESGGTINSPLHF

abundance: .
j_gene: TRBJ1-4
d_gene: .
v_gene: TRBV18
CDR3nt: TGTGCCAGCTCCCCGGGGCAGGGGTTGAATGAAAAACTGTTTTTT
CDR3aa: CASSPGQGLNEKLFF

abundance: .
j_gene: TRBJ1-1
d_gene: TRBD1
v_gene: TRBV5-5
CDR3nt: TGTGCCAGCAGCTTGGGGACAGGGTGGAAGGCCTCTGAAGCTTTCTTT
CDR3aa: CASSLGTGWKASEAFF

abundance: .
j_gene: TRBJ2-3
d_gene: TRBD2
v_gene: TRBV5-1
CDR3nt: TGCGCCAGCAGCTTACTAGCGGGGGTCACAGATACGCAGTATTTT
CDR3aa: CASSLLAGVTDTQYF

abundance: .
j_gene: TRBJ2-3
d_gene: .
v_gene: TRBV6-6
CDR3nt: TGTGCCAGCAGTCTTCTCTCTAGCACAGATACGCAGTATTTT
CDR3aa: CASSLLSSTDTQYF

abundance: .
j_gene: TRBJ2-7
d_gene: .
v_gene: TRBV18
CDR3nt: TGTGCCAGCTCACCACTAGCGTACGAGCAGTACTTC
CDR3aa: CASSPLAYEQYF

abundance: once
j_gene: TRBJ1-2
d_gene: .
v_gene: TRBV18
CDR3nt: TGTGCCAGCTCACCACAAACAGGAATCGAGAGCTACACCTTC
CDR3aa: CASSPQTGIESYTF

abundance: once
j_gene: TRBJ2-1
d_gene: .
v_gene: TRBV11-2
CDR3nt: TGTGCCAGCAGCCCGCGGGACCGACCCTACAATGAGCAGTTCTTC
CDR3aa: CASSPRDRPYNEQFF

abundance: .
j_gene: TRBJ2-5
d_gene: .
v_gene: TRBV30
CDR3nt: TGTGCCTGGAGTGAGAGTACCTCCCCAGAGACCCAGTACTTC
CDR3aa: CAWSESTSPETQYF

abundance: .
j_gene: TRBJ2-5
d_gene: .
v_gene: TRBV27
CDR3nt: TGTGCCAGCAGTTACTCCGCCGGGGACTCTCCTTCGGGGACCCAGTACTTC
CDR3aa: CASSYSAGDSPSGTQYF

abundance: .
j_gene: TRBJ2-7
d_gene: .
v_gene: TRBV9
CDR3nt: TGTGCCAGCAGCGCGGGGGTCCTGCTCTACGAGCAGTACTTC
CDR3aa: CASSAGVLLYEQYF

abundance: .
j_gene: TRBJ2-7
d_gene: .
v_gene: TRBV7-8
CDR3nt: TGTGCCAGCAGCTTAGCGGCTAGCATGGAGCAGTACTTC
CDR3aa: CASSLAASMEQYF

abundance: .
j_gene: TRBJ2-2
d_gene: .
v_gene: TRBV7-2
CDR3nt: TGTGCCAGCAGCTTAAGGGGGACGGGCCTACGTACCGGGGAGCTGTTTTTT
CDR3aa: CASSLRGTGLRTGELFF

abundance: .
j_gene: TRBJ2-7
d_gene: TRBD1
v_gene: TRBV7-9
CDR3nt: TGTGCCAGCAGCTTAGTTGGGACAGGGGCCTACGAGCAGTACTTC
CDR3aa: CASSLVGTGAYEQYF

abundance: .
j_gene: TRBJ2-5
d_gene: TRBD1
v_gene: TRBV27
CDR3nt: TGTGCCAGCAGTTACGGGCCCGGGACAGGGGGCTCCCAAGAGACCCAGTACTTC
CDR3aa: CASSYGPGTGGSQETQYF

abundance: few
j_gene: TRBJ1-6
d_gene: .
v_gene: TRBV11-2
CDR3nt: TGTGCCAGCAGCTTAAGACAGTCCGTAATTTCACCCCTCCACTTT
CDR3aa: CASSLRQSVISPLHF

abundance: .
j_gene: TRBJ2-7
d_gene: TRBD1
v_gene: TRBV10-3
CDR3nt: TGTGCCACCGGGACAGGGGTCTACGAGCAGTACTTC
CDR3aa: CATGTGVYEQYF

abundance: .
j_gene: TRBJ2-3
d_gene: TRBD2
v_gene: TRBV5-1
CDR3nt: TGCGCCAGCAGCTTGGGACTAGCGGGCACAGATACGCAGTATTTT
CDR3aa: CASSLGLAGTDTQYF

abundance: few
j_gene: TRBJ2-5
d_gene: TRBD2
v_gene: TRBV27
CDR3nt: TGTGCCAGCAGTTCAGGGGGACTAGCGGGACAAGAGACCCAGTACTTC
CDR3aa: CASSSGGLAGQETQYF

abundance: .
j_gene: TRBJ2-7
d_gene: .
v_gene: TRBV7-6
CDR3nt: TGTGCCAGCAGCTCGGGGGGACACCCCTACGAGCAGTACTTC
CDR3aa: CASSSGGHPYEQYF

abundance: .
j_gene: TRBJ1-2
d_gene: .
v_gene: TRBV3-1/TRBV3-2
CDR3nt: TGTGCCAGCAGCCAAGATAGAGTGGCGGTATATGGCTACACCTTC
CDR3aa: CASSQDRVAVYGYTF

abundance: .
j_gene: TRBJ1-5
d_gene: .
v_gene: TRBV15
CDR3nt: TGTGCCACCAGCAGGGGTCCCAGGGGCCGGAACAATCAGCCCCAGCATTTT
CDR3aa: CATSRGPRGRNNQPQHF

abundance: .
j_gene: TRBJ1-2
d_gene: TRBD1
v_gene: TRBV5-4
CDR3nt: TGTGCCAGCAGCTTGGATGTTGGACAGGGCGGCTACACCTTC
CDR3aa: CASSLDVGQGGYTF

abundance: .
j_gene: TRBJ2-7
d_gene: TRBD2
v_gene: TRBV7-2
CDR3nt: TGTGCCAGCACCCGGGACTACTCCTCCTACGAGCAGTACTTC
CDR3aa: CASTRDYSSYEQYF

abundance: .
j_gene: TRBJ1-1
d_gene: TRBD1
v_gene: TRBV10-3
CDR3nt: TGTGCCATCTCATCACAGGGGGAACGAACTGAAGCTTTCTTT
CDR3aa: CAISSQGERTEAFF

abundance: .
j_gene: TRBJ2-1
d_gene: .
v_gene: TRBV6-5
CDR3nt: TGTGCCAGCAGTACAGGGAAAGGTGAGCAGTTCTTC
CDR3aa: CASSTGKGEQFF

abundance: .
j_gene: TRBJ2-7
d_gene: TRBD1
v_gene: TRBV5-1
CDR3nt: TGCGCCAGCAGTCCTTCGGGACAGGGATTTTACGAGCAGTACTTC
CDR3aa: CASSPSGQGFYEQYF

abundance: .
j_gene: TRBJ2-3
d_gene: TRBD2
v_gene: TRBV3-1/TRBV3-2
CDR3nt: TGTGCCAGCAGCCCGGAGCGGGGGGTTAGTGATACGCAGTATTTT
CDR3aa: CASSPERGVSDTQYF

abundance: .
j_gene: TRBJ1-1
d_gene: .
v_gene: TRBV18
CDR3nt: TGCGCCAGCTCAATTACGGGACAAACTGAAGCTTTCTTT
CDR3aa: CASSITGQTEAFF

abundance: .
j_gene: TRBJ1-5
d_gene: .
v_gene: TRBV5-6
CDR3nt: TGTGCCAGCAGCTTGTCGGGAAGCAATCAGCCCCAGCATTTT
CDR3aa: CASSLSGSNQPQHF

abundance: once
j_gene: TRBJ2-3
d_gene: TRBD2
v_gene: TRBV7-7
CDR3nt: TGTGCCAGCAGCTCCGGACTAGCGGGGGGGAATACGCAGTATTTT
CDR3aa: CASSSGLAGGNTQYF

abundance: .
j_gene: TRBJ2-4
d_gene: TRBD1
v_gene: TRBV13
CDR3nt: TGTGCCAGCAGCCCGCGGAGAGGGGGCAACATTCAGTACTTC
CDR3aa: CASSPRRGGNIQYF

abundance: .
j_gene: TRBJ2-7
d_gene: .
v_gene: TRBV6-6
CDR3nt: TGTGCCAGCACCCCTCGGCAGGGTCTCCACGAGCAGTACTTC
CDR3aa: CASTPRQGLHEQYF

abundance: .
j_gene: TRBJ2-3
d_gene: .
v_gene: TRBV12-3/TRBV12-4
CDR3nt: TGTGCCAGCAGACGGGGCACAGATACGCAGTATTTT
CDR3aa: CASRRGTDTQYF